Listed here are 10 T cell receptor beta chains from one sample, sequenced in a study of blood T cell repertoires in COVID-19. Profiled with immunoSEQ multiplex PCR; TCRdb holds only in-frame clones, not every one. The sample carries 300,000 or so clones, around 85% recorded once. The sample taken for sequencing was peripheral blood. The receptors shown here come from a woman aged 45-59 years with active or convalescent COVID-19.

The rearrangement joins TRBV15 to TRBJ2-1; D is perhaps TRBD1 (5 bases). This CDR3 contains 14 residues. Germline CDR1 reads LNHNV; CDR2 reads YYDKDF (reference sequence). V lost 2 bases and J lost 9, with 14 bases in between. For the CDR3, the DNA is TGTGCCACCAGCAGACTCGCAGGGTCCACTGAGCAGTTCTTC. Its translation: CATSRLAGSTEQFF.

The rearrangement joins TRBV6-1 to TRBJ1-1; D gene unclear. This CDR3 is 11 amino acids long. Trimming removed 10 bases at V and 6 bases at J, with 12 bases between. Germline CDR1 is MNHNS and CDR2 is SASEGT. The DNA for the CDR3 is TGTGCCACTTACGGGAGCCCTGAAGCTTTCTTT. It encodes CATYGSPEAFF.

This chain connects TRBV5-1 to TRBJ2-7; 7 bases agree with TRBD1. This CDR3 spans 15 amino acids. Germline-derived CDR1 and CDR2 are SGHRS and YFSETQ. Trimming removed 3 bases from V and 2 bases from J; junction bases left unmatched: 8. CDR3 DNA: TGCGCCAGCAGCTCCGGACAGGACCCTACCTACGAGCAGTACTTC. This gives the protein CASSSGQDPTYEQYF.

The chain joins TRBV28 to TRBJ1-5; D might be TRBD1 (5 bases). The CDR3 sequence is 13 residues long. Germline CDR1 and CDR2: MDHEN and SYDVKM. V was shortened by 7 bases and J by 2 bases, with 9 bases between the two germline ends. This CDR3 is CASTLGGNQPQHF. Written as DNA, the CDR3 is TGTGCCAGCACCCTAGGGGGCAATCAGCCCCAGCATTTT.

Comment on this clone: The identical CDR3 is also encoded by other nucleotide sequences in the sample. The rearrangement joins TRBV6-5 to TRBJ2-7; 9 nucleotides line up with TRBD1. The germline V gene has CDR1 MNHEY and CDR2 SVGAGI. The CDR3 length is 14 residues. The J segment lost 5 bases and the V segment lost 5 bases, leaving 7 bases of the junction unmatched. DNA of the CDR3: TGTGCCAGCAGTCCGAGGACAGGGGTGAACGAGCAGTACTTC. Protein product: CASSPRTGVNEQYF.

The chain uses TRBV27 and TRBJ2-7; 16 bases line up with TRBD2. Germline V lookup: CDR1 MNHEY, CDR2 SMNVEV (reference sequence). With 5 bases clipped from V and 4 bases from J, the junction kept 8 bases outside the gene matches. The CDR3 has 17 residues. The CDR3 is CASSHSGTSGRVYEQYF. The DNA of the CDR3 is TGTGCCAGCAGTCACTCCGGGACTAGCGGGAGGGTTTACGAGCAGTACTTC.

V usage is TRBV6-4 and J usage is TRBJ1-1, with D possibly being TRBD1 (6 bases). The length of the CDR3 is 14 residues. In germline, CDR1 is MRHNA, CDR2 SNTAGT. Between the trimmed V and J ends, which lost 6 bases and 0 bases, there was a span of 11 bases. As DNA, the CDR3 is TGTGCCAGCAGGCAGGACAGTTTGAACACTGAAGCTTTCTTT. It specifies CASRQDSLNTEAFF.

With regard to this clone: At one end, the junction sequence differs from germline, possibly due to a read error. The rearrangement links TRBV10-3 to TRBJ2-2; D is uncertain. The CDR3 contains 17 residues. Germline CDR1 reads ENHRY; CDR2 reads SYGVKD. CDR3 coding DNA: TGTGCCGTCAGTGGGTCACCGGTCGAGAGAGACACCGGGGAGCTGTTTTTT. This sequence encodes CAVSGSPVERDTGELFF.

The chain uses TRBV21-1 and TRBJ2-5; the table gives TRBD2 as D, unverified against the DNA. TRBV21-1 is a recognized pseudogene. There are 15 residues in the CDR3. The CDR3 DNA reads TGTGCCAGCAGCAAAAGAGCGGGAGAAGAAGAGACCCAGTACTTC. It codes for CASSKRAGEEETQYF.

This clone has just a few counts. The rearrangement links TRBV7-9 to TRBJ2-1; 7 nucleotides align to TRBD2. Germline values: CDR1 SEHNR, CDR2 FQNEAQ (reference sequence). The CDR3 consists of 15 residues. The V segment lost 5 bases and the J segment 7 bases; nucleotides outside the gene matches: 11. The chain's CDR3 is CASSMDQLARNEQFF. The CDR3 region has the DNA TGTGCCAGCAGCATGGATCAACTAGCGAGAAATGAGCAGTTCTTC.